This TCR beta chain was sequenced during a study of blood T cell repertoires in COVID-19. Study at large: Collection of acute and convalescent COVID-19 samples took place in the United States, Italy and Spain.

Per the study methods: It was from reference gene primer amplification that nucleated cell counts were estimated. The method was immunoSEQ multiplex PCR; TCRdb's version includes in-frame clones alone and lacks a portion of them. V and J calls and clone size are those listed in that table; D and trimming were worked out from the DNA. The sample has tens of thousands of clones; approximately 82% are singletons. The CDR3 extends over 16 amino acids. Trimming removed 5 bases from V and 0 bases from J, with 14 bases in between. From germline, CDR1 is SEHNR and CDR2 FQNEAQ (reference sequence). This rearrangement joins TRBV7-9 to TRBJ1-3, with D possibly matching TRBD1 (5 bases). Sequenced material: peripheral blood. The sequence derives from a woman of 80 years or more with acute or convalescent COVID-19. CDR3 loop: CASSALWGYSGNTIYF. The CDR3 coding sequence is TGTGCCAGCAGCGCCCTATGGGGCTACTCTGGAAACACCATATATTTT.